This T cell receptor beta chain was sequenced for a study of CD8+CD57+ T cells in acquired aplastic anemia. On the study more broadly: Sorted CD4+ and CD8+ cells gave an average of approximately 3 ug of DNA.

This clonotype has at least ten counts. Its antigen is not identified. Genomic DNA constituted the template upon which TCR beta VDJ and CDR3 profiling was performed. TCRdb re-analysed the reads in MiXCR, keeping a single row per CDR3 protein. The sample lists around 150,000 distinct CDR3 sequences, around two fifths occurring once. Overall study findings and caveats: Roughly 27 shared CD8+ CDR3s appeared highly expressed within patients' immunodominant clones. Significant differences in CD8+ Simpson's diversity were not observed between patients and controls.

This sequence originates from a human donor in good health, serving as a control. The sample consisted of sorted CD4+, CD8+, or CD8+CD57+ T cells (not recorded which) from PBMCs.

CDR3 in amino acids: CSAPFASSNTEAFF. In nucleotides, the CDR3 is TGCAGTGCTCCTTTCGCCAGTTCTAACACTGAAGCTTTCTTT. V gene TRBV20-1 combines with J gene TRBJ1-1; D is uncertain. There are 14 residues in the CDR3. Germline V gene data show CDR1 as DFQATT and CDR2 as SNEGSKA (reference sequence). V was clipped by 5 bases and J by 2 bases, with 15 bases between them.